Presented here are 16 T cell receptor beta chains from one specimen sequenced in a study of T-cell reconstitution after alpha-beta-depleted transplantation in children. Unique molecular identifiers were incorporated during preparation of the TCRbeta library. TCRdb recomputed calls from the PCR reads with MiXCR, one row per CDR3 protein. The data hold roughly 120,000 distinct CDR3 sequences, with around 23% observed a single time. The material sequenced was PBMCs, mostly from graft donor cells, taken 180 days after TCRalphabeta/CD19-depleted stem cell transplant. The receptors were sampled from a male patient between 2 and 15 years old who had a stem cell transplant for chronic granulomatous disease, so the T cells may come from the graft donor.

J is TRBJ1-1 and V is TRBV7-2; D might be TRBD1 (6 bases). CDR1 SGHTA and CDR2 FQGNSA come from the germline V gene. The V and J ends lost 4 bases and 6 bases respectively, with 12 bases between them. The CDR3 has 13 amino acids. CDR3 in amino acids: CASSSQGIAEAFF. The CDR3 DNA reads TGTGCCAGCAGCTCGCAGGGGATCGCTGAAGCTTTCTTT.

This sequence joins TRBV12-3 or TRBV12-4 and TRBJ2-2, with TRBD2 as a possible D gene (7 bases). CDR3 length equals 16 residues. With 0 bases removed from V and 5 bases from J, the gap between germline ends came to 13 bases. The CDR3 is CASSLARGADTGELFF. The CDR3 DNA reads TGTGCCAGCAGTTTAGCTCGGGGGGCAGATACCGGGGAGCTGTTTTTT.

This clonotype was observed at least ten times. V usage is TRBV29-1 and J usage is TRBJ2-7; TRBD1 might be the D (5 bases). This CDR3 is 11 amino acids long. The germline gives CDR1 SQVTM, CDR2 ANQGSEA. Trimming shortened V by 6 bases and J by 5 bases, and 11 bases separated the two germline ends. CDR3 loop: CSVSRGHEQYF. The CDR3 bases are TGCAGCGTGAGTAGGGGCCACGAGCAGTACTTC.

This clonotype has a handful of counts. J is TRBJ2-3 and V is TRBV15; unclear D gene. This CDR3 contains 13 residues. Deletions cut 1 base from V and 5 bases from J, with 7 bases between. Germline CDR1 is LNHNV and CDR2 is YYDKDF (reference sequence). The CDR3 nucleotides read TGTGCCACCAGCAGAGTCTTGGGAGATACGCAGTATTTT. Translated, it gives CATSRVLGDTQYF.

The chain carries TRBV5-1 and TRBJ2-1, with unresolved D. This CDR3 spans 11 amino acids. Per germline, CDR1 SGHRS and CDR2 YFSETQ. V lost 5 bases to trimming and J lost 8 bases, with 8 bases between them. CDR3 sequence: CASSSAHEQFF. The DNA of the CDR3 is TGCGCCAGCAGTTCGGCCCATGAGCAGTTCTTC.

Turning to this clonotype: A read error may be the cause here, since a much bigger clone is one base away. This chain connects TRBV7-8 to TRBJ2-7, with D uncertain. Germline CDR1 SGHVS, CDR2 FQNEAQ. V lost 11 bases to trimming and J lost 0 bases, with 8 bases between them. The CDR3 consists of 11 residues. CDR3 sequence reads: CASDHSYEQYF. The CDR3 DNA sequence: TGTGCCTCGGACCACTCCTACGAGCAGTACTTC.

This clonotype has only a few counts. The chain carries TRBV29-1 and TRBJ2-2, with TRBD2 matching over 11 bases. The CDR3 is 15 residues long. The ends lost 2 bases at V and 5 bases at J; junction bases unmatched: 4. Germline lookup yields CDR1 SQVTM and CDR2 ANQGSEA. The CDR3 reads CSVERLAGGTGELFF. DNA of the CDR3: TGCAGCGTTGAACGGCTAGCGGGAGGAACCGGGGAGCTGTTTTTT.

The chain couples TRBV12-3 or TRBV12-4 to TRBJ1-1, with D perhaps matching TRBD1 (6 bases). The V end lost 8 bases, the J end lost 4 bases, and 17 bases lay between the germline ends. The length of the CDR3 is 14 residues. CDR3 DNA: TGTGCCAGCGACAGTCCAGGGGTCTCCACTGAAGCTTTCTTT. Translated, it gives CASDSPGVSTEAFF.

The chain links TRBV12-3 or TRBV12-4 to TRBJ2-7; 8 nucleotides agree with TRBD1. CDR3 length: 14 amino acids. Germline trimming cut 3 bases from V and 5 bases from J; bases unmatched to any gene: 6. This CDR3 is CASSLDRVFHEQYF. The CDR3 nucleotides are TGTGCCAGCAGTTTGGACAGGGTATTCCACGAGCAGTACTTC.

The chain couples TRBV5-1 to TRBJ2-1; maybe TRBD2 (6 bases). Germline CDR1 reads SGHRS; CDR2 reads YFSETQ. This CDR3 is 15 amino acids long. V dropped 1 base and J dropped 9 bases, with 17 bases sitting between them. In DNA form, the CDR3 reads TGCGCCAGCAGCTTGCTGGCGGGGACGAATAGTGAGCAGTTCTTC. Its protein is CASSLLAGTNSEQFF.

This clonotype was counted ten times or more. The CDR3 here is CASRTSGSYEQYF. CDR3 DNA sequence: TGTGCCAGCCGGACTAGCGGCTCCTACGAGCAGTACTTC. This chain links TRBV6-1 with TRBJ2-7, with 10 bases lining up with TRBD2. V shed 8 bases, J shed 0 bases, and the junction held 1 base outside the gene matches. Germline CDR1 is MNHNS and CDR2 is SASEGT. There are 13 residues in the CDR3.

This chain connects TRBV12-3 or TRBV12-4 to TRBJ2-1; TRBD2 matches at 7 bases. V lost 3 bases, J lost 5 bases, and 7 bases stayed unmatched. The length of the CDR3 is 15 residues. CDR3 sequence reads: CASSFVLAANNEQFF. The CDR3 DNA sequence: TGTGCCAGCAGTTTCGTGCTAGCGGCTAACAATGAGCAGTTCTTC.

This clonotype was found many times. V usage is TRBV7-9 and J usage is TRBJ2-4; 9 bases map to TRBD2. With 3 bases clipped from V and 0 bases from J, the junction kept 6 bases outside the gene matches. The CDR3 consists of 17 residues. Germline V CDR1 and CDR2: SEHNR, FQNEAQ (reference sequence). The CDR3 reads CASSFVAGVLAKNIQYF. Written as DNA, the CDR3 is TGTGCCAGCAGCTTCGTAGCGGGGGTTCTAGCCAAAAACATTCAGTACTTC.

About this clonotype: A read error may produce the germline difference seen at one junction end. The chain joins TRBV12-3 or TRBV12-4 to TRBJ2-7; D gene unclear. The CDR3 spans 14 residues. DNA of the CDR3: TGTGCCACCAGTTTATCCAGGACCTCCTACGAGCAGTACTTC. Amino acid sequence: CATSLSRTSYEQYF.

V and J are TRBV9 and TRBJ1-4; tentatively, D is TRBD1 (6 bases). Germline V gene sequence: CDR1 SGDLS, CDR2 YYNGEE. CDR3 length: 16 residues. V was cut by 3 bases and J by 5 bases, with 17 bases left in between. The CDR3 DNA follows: TGTGCCAGCAGCGAGGGGGACCGGCGGACGAATGAAAAACTGTTTTTT. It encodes CASSEGDRRTNEKLFF.

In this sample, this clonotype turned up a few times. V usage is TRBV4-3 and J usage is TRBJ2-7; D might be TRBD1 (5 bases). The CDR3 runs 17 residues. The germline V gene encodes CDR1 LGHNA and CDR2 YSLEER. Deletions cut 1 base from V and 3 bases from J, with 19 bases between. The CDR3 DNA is TGCGCCAGCAGCCAAGTTGGACACCGAGCAGAGGTCTACGAGCAGTACTTC. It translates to CASSQVGHRAEVYEQYF.